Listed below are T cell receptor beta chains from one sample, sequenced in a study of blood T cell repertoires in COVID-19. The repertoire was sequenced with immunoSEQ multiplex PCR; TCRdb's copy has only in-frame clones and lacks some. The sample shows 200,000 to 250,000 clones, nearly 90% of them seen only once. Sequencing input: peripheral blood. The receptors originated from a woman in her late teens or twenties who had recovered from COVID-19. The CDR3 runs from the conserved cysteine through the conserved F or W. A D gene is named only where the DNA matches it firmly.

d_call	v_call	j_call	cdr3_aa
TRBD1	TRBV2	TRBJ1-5	CASKGTGDQPQHF
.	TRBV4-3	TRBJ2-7	CASSQERGIQVQYF
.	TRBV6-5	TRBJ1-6	CASSTGGSPLHF
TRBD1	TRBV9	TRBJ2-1	CASSIAGQGTNEQFF
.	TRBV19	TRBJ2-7	CASSMVGRDYEQYF
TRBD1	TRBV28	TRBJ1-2	CASTFGTDYGYTF
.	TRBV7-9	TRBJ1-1	CASSLVGAEAFF
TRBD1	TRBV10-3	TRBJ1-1	CAINAGQGAVNTEAFF
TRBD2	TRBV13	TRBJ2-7	CASSAGTSGYEQYF
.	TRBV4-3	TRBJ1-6	CASSREVAGDNSPLHF
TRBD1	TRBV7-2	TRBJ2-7	CASSLRQGGTYEQYF
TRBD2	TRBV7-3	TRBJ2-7	CASSQEREVVQYF
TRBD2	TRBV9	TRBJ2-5	CASSVAGLAGVDQETQYF
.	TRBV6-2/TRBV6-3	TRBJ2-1	CASSYGLSPYNEQFF
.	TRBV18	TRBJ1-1	CASSPRSEANTEAFF
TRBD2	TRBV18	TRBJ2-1	CASSRGGTNSYNEQFF
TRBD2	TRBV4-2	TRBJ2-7	CASSQDLGLAGSYEQYF
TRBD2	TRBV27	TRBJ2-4	CASRLLAGSVAKNIQYF
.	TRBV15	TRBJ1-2	CATSGGAQGYTF
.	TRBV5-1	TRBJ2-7	CASSLRQQSYEQYF
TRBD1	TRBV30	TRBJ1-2	CAWTGGNYGYTF
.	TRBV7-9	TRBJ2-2	CASSQAPGELFF
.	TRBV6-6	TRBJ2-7	CASSYGRVDEQYF
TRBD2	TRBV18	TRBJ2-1	CASSPGLANEQFF
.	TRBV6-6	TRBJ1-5	CASSEYQPQHF
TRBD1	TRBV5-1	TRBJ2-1	CASSLSGTGSHNEQFF
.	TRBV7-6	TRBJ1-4	CASSRTAATNEKLFF
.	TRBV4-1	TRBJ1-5	CASSPGHSNQPQHF
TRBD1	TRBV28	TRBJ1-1	CASTSSDRESKAFF
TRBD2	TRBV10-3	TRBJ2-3	CAQSQRDLDTQYF
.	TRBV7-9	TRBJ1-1	CASSLLTENTEAFF
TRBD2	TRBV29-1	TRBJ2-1	CSVRGGLAGVGDNEQFF
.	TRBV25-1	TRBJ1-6	CASSESPGSPLHF
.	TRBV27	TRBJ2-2	CASRAGGTGELFF
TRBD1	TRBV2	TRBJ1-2	CASSPTRDSPYGYTF
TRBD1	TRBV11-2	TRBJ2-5	CASSTNRGLETQYF
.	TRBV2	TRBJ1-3	CASREPDRSSGNTIYF
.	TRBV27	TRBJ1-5	CASRTGNQPQHF
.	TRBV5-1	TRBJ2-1	CASRFAFREHNEQFF
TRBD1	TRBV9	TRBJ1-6	CASSGQGPVPLHF
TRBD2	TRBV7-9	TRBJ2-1	CASSNASGSTEQFF
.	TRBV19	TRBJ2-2	CASSIRQFNTGELFF
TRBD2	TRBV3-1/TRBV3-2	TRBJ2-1	CASSLRLAGSYNEQFF
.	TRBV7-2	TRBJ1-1	CASSLAQSAGVLLNTEAFF
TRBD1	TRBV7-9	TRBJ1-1	CASSLDNRQGAAWTEAFF
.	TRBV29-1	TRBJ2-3	CSAREGGSSDTQYF
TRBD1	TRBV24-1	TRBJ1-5	CATSDHGQEGNQPQHF
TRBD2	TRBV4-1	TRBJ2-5	CASSQDRRAGVVETQYF
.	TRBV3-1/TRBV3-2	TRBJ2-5	CASSQDRVRAKETQYF
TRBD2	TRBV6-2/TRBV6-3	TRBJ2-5	CASSARLAGSMETQYF
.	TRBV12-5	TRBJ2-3	CASGWGEAPTTDTQYF
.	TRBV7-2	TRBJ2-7	CASSLEGGVTYEQYF
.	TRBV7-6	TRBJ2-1	CASSLSTTRGNEQFF
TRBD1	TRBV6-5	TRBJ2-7	CASSSDRDISYEQYF
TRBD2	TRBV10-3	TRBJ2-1	CAISETDILTSGREQFF
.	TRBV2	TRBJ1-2	CASTEGDSNYGYTF
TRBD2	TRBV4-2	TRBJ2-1	CASSQVPSGRAREQFF
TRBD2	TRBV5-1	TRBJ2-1	CASSSRLAGGTYNEQFF
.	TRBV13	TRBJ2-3	CASSSLVGTDTQYF
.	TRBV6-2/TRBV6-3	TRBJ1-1	CASSYILGWESEAFF